One sample yielded the 8 T cell receptor beta chains listed below, sequenced in a study of blood T cell repertoires in COVID-19. This table comes from immunoSEQ multiplex PCR, and its TCRdb copy is limited to in-frame clones, with some not included. The sample consists of approximately 190,000 clones, 80% to 95% of them appearing once. The sample consisted of peripheral blood. The receptors here all came from a man between 50 and 59 years old with acute or convalescent COVID-19.

This clone was seen only once. This chain links TRBV28 with TRBJ1-5; 7 nucleotides agree with TRBD1. The CDR3 consists of 15 residues. Per germline, CDR1 MDHEN and CDR2 SYDVKM. Unmatched junction bases numbered 5, after V lost 5 bases and J lost 1 base. This CDR3 is CASSPQGQSNQPQHF. DNA of the CDR3: TGTGCCAGCAGTCCACAGGGGCAAAGCAATCAGCCCCAGCATTTT. The full variable domain, completed using reference TRBV28 and TRBJ1-5, is DVKVTQSSRYLVKRTGEKVFLECVQDMDHENMFWYRQDPGLGLRLIYFSYDVKMKEKGDIPEGYSVSREKKERFSLILESASTNQTSMYLCASSPQGQSNQPQHFGDGTRLSIL.

The V and J genes are TRBV6-4 and TRBJ2-2; TRBD2 matches at 13 bases. CDR1 and CDR2 (germline): MRHNA, SNTAGT. The CDR3 consists of 17 residues. The V gene end was trimmed by 4 bases and the J gene end by 6 bases; junction bases not matched to a gene: 8. As DNA, the CDR3 is TGTGCCAGCAGTGCCGCTGGACTAGCGGGAGTATCCGGGGAGCTGTTTTTT. Its protein product is CASSAAGLAGVSGELFF.

V is TRBV3-1 (or the pseudogene TRBV3-2) and J is TRBJ1-2; D ambiguous. V gave up 3 bases and J gave up 7 bases, with 18 bases separating them. CDR3 length: 15 residues. Germline lookup yields CDR1 LGHDT and CDR2 YNNKEL (reference sequence). CDR3 coding DNA: TGTGCCAGCAGCCAGCGCGGTGGCGCCGAACGTGGCTACACCTTC. This sequence encodes CASSQRGGAERGYTF.

CDR3 sequence reads: CASSLSANTGELFF. Written as DNA, the CDR3 is TGTGCCAGCAGCTTGTCTGCGAACACCGGGGAGCTGTTTTTT. The V and J genes are TRBV5-5 and TRBJ2-2; D is unclear. The V end was cut by 1 base, the J end by 0 bases, with 4 bases between. In germline, CDR1 is SGHKS, CDR2 YYEKEE (reference sequence). CDR3 length: 14 amino acids.

The rearrangement links TRBV7-9 to TRBJ1-1; TRBD1 is a possible D gene (5 bases). The CDR3 consists of 11 residues. The germline V gene has CDR1 SEHNR and CDR2 FQNEAQ (reference sequence). Trimming cost V 8 bases and J 7 bases, with 11 bases left between them. The CDR3 DNA sequence: TGTGCCAGCGACGGGGGATATGAAGCTTTCTTT. Protein sequence: CASDGGYEAFF. The full variable domain, completed using reference TRBV7-9 and TRBJ1-1, is DTGVSQNPRHKITKRGQNVTFRCDPISEHNRLYWYRQTLGQGPEFLTYFQNEAQLEKSRLLSDRFSAERPKGSFSTLEIQRTEQGDSAMYLCASDGGYEAFFGQGTRLTVV.

The chain has TRBV28 and TRBJ2-7; 8 bases line up with TRBD1. Trimming cost V 6 bases and J 0 bases; bases outside gene matches: 7. Germline assignment: CDR1 MDHEN and CDR2 SYDVKM. CDR3 size: 15 residues. This CDR3 is CASSQRQGLSYEQYF. In DNA form, the CDR3 reads TGTGCCAGCAGCCAACGACAGGGGCTCTCCTACGAGCAGTACTTC. Full variable domain (remainder filled in from reference TRBV28 and TRBJ2-7): DVKVTQSSRYLVKRTGEKVFLECVQDMDHENMFWYRQDPGLGLRLIYFSYDVKMKEKGDIPEGYSVSREKKERFSLILESASTNQTSMYLCASSQRQGLSYEQYFGPGTRLTVT.

The rearrangement uses TRBV19 and TRBJ2-7; D unclear. Germline values: CDR1 LNHDA, CDR2 SQIVND (reference sequence). The CDR3 sequence is 14 residues long. With 6 bases removed from V and 0 bases from J, the gap between germline ends came to 12 bases. CDR3 sequence (DNA): TGTGCCAGTAGGGCCGCGGTCGACTCCTACGAGCAGTACTTC. This sequence encodes CASRAAVDSYEQYF.

V gene TRBV11-2 combines with J gene TRBJ2-7, with 8 nucleotides matching TRBD1. From germline, CDR1 is SGHAT and CDR2 FQNNGV. V lost 7 bases, J lost 2 bases, and 7 bases stayed unmatched. The CDR3 is made up of 14 amino acids. Here the CDR3 DNA reads TGTGCCAGCACCCAAAGGGACAGGCCCTACGAGCAGTACGTC. Its translation is CASTQRDRPYEQYV.